Following are 5 T cell receptor beta chains from one sample sequenced in a study of blood T cell repertoires in COVID-19. Clones were read by immunoSEQ multiplex PCR, and TCRdb kept only the in-frame ones, dropping some. The sample contains approximately 330,000 clones, just over 85% of which appear only once. Material: PBMCs or T cells enriched from blood (not recorded which). These receptors all stem from a woman between 40 and 55 years old with acute COVID-19.

The chain employs TRBV10-1 and TRBJ1-5; 9 bases are shared with TRBD1. The germline V gene has CDR1 WNHNN and CDR2 SYGVQD (reference sequence). The CDR3 spans 24 residues. V lost 3 bases to trimming and J lost 6 bases; unmatched junction nucleotides: 33. The CDR3 reads CASSDQTSGTGHGPGRWVIQPQHF. CDR3 in DNA: TGCGCCAGCAGTGACCAGACTTCGGGGACAGGGCACGGGCCTGGTCGTTGGGTCATTCAGCCCCAGCATTTT.

This clone was seen only once. The rearrangement joins TRBV15 to TRBJ2-1; 12 nucleotides agree with TRBD2. The ends lost 3 bases at V and 1 base at J; junction bases unmatched: 4. The CDR3 is 17 residues long. The germline V gene has CDR1 LNHNV and CDR2 YYDKDF (reference sequence). DNA for the CDR3: TGTGCCACCAGCAGCACTAGCGGGAGGAAGTCCTACAATGAGCAGTTCTTC. Protein: CATSSTSGRKSYNEQFF.

The chain carries TRBV6-5 and TRBJ1-5, with no clear D. Germline CDR1 MNHEY, CDR2 SVGAGI. V was clipped by 2 bases and J by 5 bases, with 13 bases between them. The CDR3 is 15 residues long. CDR3: CASSYVPGGDQPQHF. The CDR3, as DNA: TGTGCCAGCAGTTACGTGCCAGGAGGCGATCAGCCCCAGCATTTT.

The rearrangement uses TRBV7-8 and TRBJ2-7; a possible D gene is TRBD2 (6 bases). CDR3 length equals 13 residues. The V and J ends lost 5 bases and 3 bases respectively, with 11 bases between them. CDR1 and CDR2 (germline): SGHVS, FQNEAQ. This chain's CDR3 is CASSRETRYEQYF. CDR3 coding DNA: TGTGCCAGCAGCCGGGAGACCCGCTACGAGCAGTACTTC.

The V and J genes are TRBV21-1 and TRBJ2-3; TRBD1, the D gene given by the table, was not confirmed from the DNA. TRBV21-1 is classified as a pseudogene. This CDR3 contains 15 residues. In DNA, the CDR3 is TGTGCCAGCAGCAATTATCCACTATACAGGGATACGCAGTATTTT. Its protein is CASSNYPLYRDTQYF.